This T cell receptor beta chain was identified during a study of glioma-infiltrating T cells. Study observations and caveats: Very few CDR3 sequences were shared between tissue and blood. Gliomas, especially low-grade, showed above-expected tissue-blood divergence; non-neoplastic patients showed below.

This clonotype came up many times. Its target is not known. The iRepertoire nested amplicon-rescue multiplex PCR amplified TCR alpha and beta CDR3s from RNA. Each CDR3 protein gets one entry after TCRdb re-called the multiplex PCR reads with MiXCR. The sample includes approximately 11,000 distinct CDR3 sequences, about 30% seen only once; the top ten take 35% to 50%. Germline CDR1 reads MNHEY; CDR2 reads SMNVEV (reference sequence). The V and J ends lost 8 bases and 2 bases respectively, with 24 bases between them. This CDR3 has 17 amino acids. The receptor's source is a human donor with low-grade glioma or glioblastoma, undergoing nonglioma brain surgery, or in good health (not recorded which). The chain combines TRBV27 with TRBJ1-1; the D gene is possibly TRBD1 (5 bases). Sample: glioma tissue, nonneoplastic brain tissue, or PBMCs (not recorded which). This CDR3 reads CASSPSGRSRLNTEAFF. The CDR3, as DNA: TGTGCCAGCTCCCCCTCAGGGAGGTCCCGTCTTAACACTGAAGCTTTCTTT.